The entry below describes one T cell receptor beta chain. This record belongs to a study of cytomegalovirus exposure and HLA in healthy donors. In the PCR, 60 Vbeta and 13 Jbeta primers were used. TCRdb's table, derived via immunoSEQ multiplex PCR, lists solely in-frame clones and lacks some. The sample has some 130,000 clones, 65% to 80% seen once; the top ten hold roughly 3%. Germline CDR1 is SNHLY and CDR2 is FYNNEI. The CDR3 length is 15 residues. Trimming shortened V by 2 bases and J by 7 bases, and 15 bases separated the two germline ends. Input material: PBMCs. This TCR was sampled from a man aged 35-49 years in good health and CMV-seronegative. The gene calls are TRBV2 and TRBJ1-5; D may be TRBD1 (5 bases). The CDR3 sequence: CASSERIGAGQPQHF. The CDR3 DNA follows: TGTGCCAGCAGTGAACGGATAGGGGCAGGGCAGCCCCAGCATTTT.